The entry below gives a single TCR beta chain sequence along with its context. This record comes from a study of shared clonotypes between healthy human individuals. About the research overall: The plates for each donor numbered three CD4 naive, three CD4 memory, two CD8 naive and one CD8 memory.

The CDR3 loop spans 17 amino acids. The germline V gene has CDR1 SGHRS and CDR2 YFSETQ. The ends lost 1 base at V and 0 bases at J; junction bases unmatched: 7. The assay was immunoSEQ multiplex PCR, and TCRdb's table has in-frame clones only and misses some. The sample lists about 2.3 million clones; over 90% were seen once. Sequenced: naive CD4+ T cells from PBMCs. Stated subset: CD45RA+ positively selected. The sequence was obtained from a man aged 18 to 30 in good health. Some clones in this sample may be carry-over from other donors' samples. The chain employs TRBV5-1 and TRBJ2-5; 9 bases are a match to TRBD2. The DNA for the CDR3 is TGCGCCAGCAGCTTGAGGCGACTAGCGGATTACCAAGAGACCCAGTACTTC. Protein: CASSLRRLADYQETQYF.